The T cell receptor (beta chain) under discussion was sequenced for a study of shared clonotypes between healthy human individuals. The V and J ends lost 3 bases and 4 bases, in that order; junction bases with no gene match: 11. The CDR3 is 16 residues long. Germline lookup yields CDR1 SGHNT and CDR2 YYREEE (reference sequence). The repertoire was sequenced with immunoSEQ multiplex PCR; TCRdb's copy has only in-frame clones and lacks some. The sample carries about 530,000 clones, 90% to 96% recorded once. This TCR came from a woman younger than 45 in good health. The V gene is TRBV5-4, the J gene TRBJ2-7; TRBD2 aligns across 9 bases. The sequenced material came from naive CD4+ T cells sorted from blood. The subset was: CD45RA+ positively selected. The CDR3: CASSWGSGSSLYEQYF. CDR3 sequence (DNA): TGTGCCAGCAGCTGGGGTAGCGGGAGTAGTTTATACGAGCAGTACTTC.